The 28 T cell receptor beta chains below all came from one sample that was sequenced in a study of T-cell memory formation after mild COVID-19. One entry per CDR3 protein, called by TCRdb with MiXCR from the 5' RACE reads. The sample has around 200,000 distinct CDR3 sequences, over 9.5% seen once. Sample: PBMCs or a T cell subset sorted from them (not recorded which). These TCRs come from a man aged 18 to 35 who had mild COVID-19 (a few samples of this study predate the infection). Cell type and time point are not known.

This clonotype has only a few counts. The chain couples TRBV5-5 to TRBJ2-4, with TRBD2 as a possible D gene (5 bases). Germline V CDR1 and CDR2: SGHKS, YYEKEE (reference sequence). The CDR3 covers 15 residues. The V and J ends lost 0 bases and 2 bases respectively, with 9 bases between them. CDR3 in amino acids: CASSLGQTTKNIQYF. CDR3 nucleotides: TGTGCCAGCAGCTTGGGCCAGACTACCAAAAACATTCAGTACTTC.

The CDR3 sequence is CASSPLLVGHNEQFF. The CDR3 DNA sequence: TGTGCCAGCTCACCACTACTAGTGGGCCACAATGAGCAGTTCTTC. This chain links TRBV18 with TRBJ2-1, with TRBD2 as a possible D gene (5 bases). V was trimmed by 1 base and J by 5 bases, leaving 12 bases between them. Germline CDR1 KGHSH, CDR2 LQKENI. There are 15 residues in the CDR3.

This clonotype occurred a few times. V usage is TRBV7-6 and J usage is TRBJ1-6; weak D call: TRBD1 (6 bases). V was shortened by 2 bases and J by 2 bases, with 7 bases between the two germline ends. This CDR3 is 15 amino acids long. Looked up from germline, CDR1 is SGHVS and CDR2 is FNYEAQ. The CDR3 DNA reads as TGTGCCAGCAGCTTACGACAGGCCTATAATTCACCCCTCCACTTT. Amino acid sequence: CASSLRQAYNSPLHF.

This clonotype was found many times. The CDR3 bases are TGTGCCAGCAGCCCACCAGGGAATATCAATCAGCCCCAGCATTTT. Amino acid sequence: CASSPPGNINQPQHF. This rearrangement joins TRBV4-2 to TRBJ1-5; possibly TRBD1 for D (5 bases). The CDR3 contains 15 residues. CDR1 and CDR2 (germline): LGHNA, YNFKEQ. V was trimmed by 4 bases and J by 3 bases, leaving 13 bases between them.

V gene TRBV4-3 combines with J gene TRBJ1-6; D unresolved. Germline V lookup: CDR1 LGHNA, CDR2 YSLEER. Trimming cost V 0 bases and J 14 bases, with 17 bases left between them. CDR3 length equals 15 residues. The CDR3, as DNA: TGCGCCAGCAGCCAAGATACGGGCTCCGAGCTTTCCCTCCACTTT. Translation gives CASSQDTGSELSLHF.

This clonotype has only a few counts. The gene calls are TRBV5-4 and TRBJ1-2, with D unclear. CDR1 is SGHNT and CDR2 is YYREEE in the germline V gene (reference sequence). This CDR3 is built from 14 residues. The V and J ends lost 7 bases and 6 bases respectively, with 19 bases between them. The CDR3 DNA reads as TGTGCCAGCTCTACGACTCCGGCCGATGATGGCTACACCTTC. Translating it yields CASSTTPADDGYTF. Complete variable domain (other parts from reference TRBV5-4 and TRBJ1-2): ETGVTQSPTHLIKTRGQQVTLRCSSQSGHNTVSWYQQALGQGPQFIFQYYREEENGRGNFPPRFSGLQFPNYSSELNVNALELDDSALYLCASSTTPADDGYTFGSGTRLTVV.

The chain carries TRBV4-2 and TRBJ2-2, with unresolved D. CDR3 length equals 14 residues. The V gene lost 0 bases and the J gene lost 6 bases, with 8 bases spanning the gap. The V gene's germline CDR1 is LGHNA and CDR2 YNFKEQ. The CDR3 region is CASSQDTDSGELFF. For the CDR3, the DNA is TGTGCCAGCAGCCAAGATACAGACTCCGGGGAGCTGTTTTTT.

This chain connects TRBV7-2 to TRBJ1-2, with 7 bases that match TRBD1. V lost 5 bases, J lost 10 bases, and 13 bases stayed unmatched. Germline loops: CDR1 SGHTA, CDR2 FQGNSA. The CDR3 runs to 14 residues. CDR3 amino acids: CASSLPGDSIVYTF. The CDR3 region has the DNA TGTGCCAGCAGCCTACCCGGGGACAGCATAGTCTACACCTTC.

This clonotype was seen many times. The chain uses TRBV3-1 and TRBJ2-1; TRBD2 is a possible D gene (6 bases). The CDR3 spans 13 residues. V was shortened by 6 bases and J by 12 bases, with 18 bases between the two germline ends. The V gene's germline CDR1 is LGHDT and CDR2 YNNKEL (reference sequence). The CDR3 is CASSPGDLRGQFF. Written as DNA, the CDR3 is TGTGCCAGCAGTCCGGGGGACCTTAGGGGGCAGTTCTTC.

This clonotype occurred a few times. One junction end does not reproduce the germline sequence, and a read error may be involved. The chain employs TRBV3-1 and TRBJ2-1; the match to TRBD1 covers 11 bases. This CDR3 is 12 amino acids long. Germline V lookup: CDR1 LGHDT, CDR2 YNNKEL (reference sequence). The CDR3 coding sequence is TGTGCCAGCAGCCTGTCCGGGACAGGGGGGGTCTTC. Translated, it gives CASSLSGTGGVF.

This clonotype was picked up a small number of times. The chain has TRBV5-1 and TRBJ1-1; a weak D match, TRBD1 (5 bases). From germline, CDR1 is SGHRS and CDR2 YFSETQ. Trimming cost V 0 bases and J 6 bases, with 15 bases left between them. The CDR3 length is 15 residues. CDR3 loop: CASSLDLQGRAEAFF. CDR3 nucleotides: TGCGCCAGCAGCTTGGACTTGCAGGGAAGGGCTGAAGCTTTCTTT.

This clonotype was detected a few times. This chain connects TRBV5-1 to TRBJ1-2; no definite D call. CDR1 and CDR2 (germline): SGHRS, YFSETQ. CDR3 length: 14 amino acids. V was clipped by 1 base and J by 1 base, with 8 bases between them. In DNA form, the CDR3 reads TGCGCCAGCAGCTTGTCGACCAGTAACTATGGCTACACCTTC. Translated: CASSLSTSNYGYTF.

The chain is built from TRBV7-6 and TRBJ2-2; D not resolved. Germline V gene data show CDR1 as SGHVS and CDR2 as FNYEAQ. Trimming left V 4 bases short and J 0 bases short, with 9 bases between. This CDR3 contains 15 residues. In nucleotides, the CDR3 is TGTGCCAGCAGCTCATGGACCTCGAACACCGGGGAGCTGTTTTTT. Its protein is CASSSWTSNTGELFF.

V is TRBV6-6 and J is TRBJ2-5; 8 bases agree with TRBD1. This CDR3 spans 16 amino acids. Per germline, CDR1 MNHNY and CDR2 SVGAGI (reference sequence). Germline trimming cut 6 bases from V and 2 bases from J; bases unmatched to any gene: 11. The CDR3 sequence is CASSSWTGRTQETQYF. CDR3 nucleotides: TGTGCCAGCAGCTCGTGGACAGGGAGAACGCAAGAGACCCAGTACTTC.

The CDR3 bases are TGCAGTGCTAGTCAGCTGAGCGAGACCCAGTACTTC. Amino acids: CSASQLSETQYF. V and J are TRBV20-1 and TRBJ2-5; D remains ambiguous. V lost 3 bases, J lost 5 bases, and 10 bases lay in between. The CDR3 runs to 12 residues. From germline, CDR1 is DFQATT and CDR2 SNEGSKA (reference sequence).

This clonotype was observed a handful of times. The chain joins TRBV24-1 to TRBJ2-3; D unresolved. This CDR3 is 16 amino acids long. The germline V gene has CDR1 KGHDR and CDR2 SFDVKD. Trimming shortened V by 4 bases and J by 6 bases, and 19 bases separated the two germline ends. For the CDR3, the DNA is TGTGCCACCAGTGACACCTACCGCGGAAGGGATGATACGCAGTATTTT. It is translated as CATSDTYRGRDDTQYF.

This clonotype was seen more than once but under ten times. This chain links TRBV9 with TRBJ2-3, with no clear D. CDR1 and CDR2 from the germline V gene are SGDLS and YYNGEE. The germline V and J ends were trimmed by 3 bases and 5 bases, with 7 bases remaining between them. This CDR3 is built from 12 residues. CDR3 in amino acids: CASSASQDTQYF. In DNA form, the CDR3 reads TGTGCCAGCAGCGCGAGCCAAGATACGCAGTATTTT.

The chain has TRBV5-4 and TRBJ2-2, with D maybe TRBD2 (6 bases). CDR3 length equals 15 residues. The germline V gene encodes CDR1 SGHNT and CDR2 YYREEE (reference sequence). V was clipped by 4 bases and J by 1 base, with 11 bases between them. As DNA, the CDR3 is TGTGCCAGCAGCGTGGCGGGATTGAACACCGGGGAGCTGTTTTTT. Translated, it gives CASSVAGLNTGELFF.

This clonotype was counted only a few times. This sequence joins TRBV27 and TRBJ2-5, with 10 bases lining up with TRBD2. Germline CDR1 and CDR2: MNHEY and SMNVEV (reference sequence). The CDR3 is 10 amino acids. Trimming cost V 10 bases and J 13 bases; bases outside gene matches: 6. The CDR3 sequence: CATASGRLYF. The CDR3 nucleotides are TGTGCCACCGCTAGCGGGAGACTGTACTTC.

This clonotype was detected only a few times. CDR3 in DNA: TGCGCCAGCAGCTTGGGAACTAGCGGTCGCTCCTACAATGAGCAGTTCTTC. The encoded protein is CASSLGTSGRSYNEQFF. The J gene is TRBJ2-1, the V gene TRBV5-1, with TRBD2 identical over 8 bases. V was pared by 0 bases and J by 0 bases, with 5 bases of the junction left unmatched. Germline-derived CDR1 and CDR2 are SGHRS and YFSETQ. CDR3 length equals 17 residues.

The chain uses TRBV4-1 and TRBJ2-7, with D possibly TRBD1 on 6 matching bases. Germline lookup yields CDR1 MGHRA and CDR2 YSYEKL. V was pared by 1 base and J by 6 bases, with 16 bases between. CDR3 length equals 15 residues. CDR3 region: CASSQGGLGHGEQYV. Written as DNA, the CDR3 is TGCGCCAGCAGCCAAGGAGGGTTGGGACACGGCGAGCAGTACGTC.

V and J are TRBV30 and TRBJ2-7; 11 bases match TRBD1. Germline assignment: CDR1 GTSNPN and CDR2 SVGIG (reference sequence). The CDR3 is made up of 13 amino acids. The V segment lost 5 bases and the J segment 5 bases; nucleotides outside the gene matches: 5. This CDR3 reads CAWADRGLNEQYF. CDR3 coding DNA: TGTGCCTGGGCGGACAGGGGGCTCAACGAGCAGTACTTC.

This clonotype appeared a few times. The chain joins TRBV5-1 to TRBJ2-1; D uncertain. This CDR3 is built from 12 residues. V lost 0 bases, J lost 8 bases, and 6 bases lay in between. Germline-derived CDR1 and CDR2 are SGHRS and YFSETQ. This chain's CDR3 is CASSLVSHEQFF. DNA of the CDR3: TGCGCCAGCAGCTTGGTCAGTCATGAGCAGTTCTTC.

The chain has TRBV6-5 and TRBJ1-6, with D possibly being TRBD1 (6 bases). In germline, CDR1 is MNHEY, CDR2 SVGAGI. CDR3 size: 13 residues. The V end was cut by 10 bases, the J end by 10 bases, with 17 bases between. The CDR3 DNA follows: TGTGCCACTTCACAGGGTGCGAGGTCACCCCTCCACTTT. Translating it yields CATSQGARSPLHF.

The chain joins TRBV18 to TRBJ1-3; D is uncertain. CDR3 length: 16 residues. Trimming pared 3 bases from V and 4 bases from J, leaving 16 bases between. Germline values: CDR1 KGHSH, CDR2 LQKENI. The CDR3 loop is CASSPWTAASGNTIYF. DNA for the CDR3: TGTGCCAGCTCACCTTGGACTGCAGCGAGCGGAAACACCATATATTTT.

This clonotype was found a few times. The gene calls are TRBV6-2 or TRBV6-3 and TRBJ1-2, with D unclear. Trimming removed 0 bases from V and 5 bases from J, with 4 bases in between. The CDR3 is 12 amino acids. Germline values: CDR1 MNHEY, CDR2 SVGEGT. CDR3 amino acids: CASSYSYYGYTF. The CDR3 region has the DNA TGTGCCAGCAGTTACTCGTATTATGGCTACACCTTC.

This chain connects TRBV6-1 to TRBJ2-1; unclear D gene. CDR3 length: 12 amino acids. V shed 2 bases and J shed 7 bases, with 6 bases lying between them. The germline V gene has CDR1 MNHNS and CDR2 SASEGT. CDR3 nucleotides: TGTGCCAGCAGTGAAATACTGAATGAGCAGTTCTTC. This codes for CASSEILNEQFF.

This clonotype was counted ten times or more. J is TRBJ2-1 and V is TRBV9; no reliable D call. V lost 4 bases to trimming and J lost 5 bases, with 13 bases between them. The V gene's germline CDR1 is SGDLS and CDR2 YYNGEE. The CDR3 loop spans 14 amino acids. The CDR3 DNA is TGTGCCAGCAGCAACCGCCCGGACGACAATGAGCAGTTCTTC. As protein: CASSNRPDDNEQFF.